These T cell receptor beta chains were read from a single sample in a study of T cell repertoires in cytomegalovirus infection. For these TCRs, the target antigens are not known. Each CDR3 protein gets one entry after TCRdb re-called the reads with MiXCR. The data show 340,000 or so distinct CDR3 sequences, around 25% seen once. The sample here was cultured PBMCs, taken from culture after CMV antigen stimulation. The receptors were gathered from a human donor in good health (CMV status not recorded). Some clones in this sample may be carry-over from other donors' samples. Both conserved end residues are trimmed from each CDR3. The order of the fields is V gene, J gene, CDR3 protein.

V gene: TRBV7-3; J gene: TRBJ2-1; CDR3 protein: ASSLIKPYNEQF
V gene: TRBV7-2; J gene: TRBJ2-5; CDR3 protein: ASSWRLAGGETQY
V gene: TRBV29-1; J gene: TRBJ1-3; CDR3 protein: SAVPFNSGNTIY
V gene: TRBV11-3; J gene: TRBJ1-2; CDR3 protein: ASSLEVGGYGYT
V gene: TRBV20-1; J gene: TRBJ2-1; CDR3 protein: SARGQGGYNEQF
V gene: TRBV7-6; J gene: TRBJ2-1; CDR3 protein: ASSPRGGRNNEQF
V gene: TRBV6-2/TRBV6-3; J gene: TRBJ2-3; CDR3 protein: ASSYSWGEDTQY
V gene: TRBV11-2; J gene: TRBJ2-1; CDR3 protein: ASTPPPGWYNEQF
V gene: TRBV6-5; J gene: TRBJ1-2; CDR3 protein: ASSPARGYGYT
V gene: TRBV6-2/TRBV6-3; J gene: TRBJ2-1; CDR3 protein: ASSDSGRFEQF
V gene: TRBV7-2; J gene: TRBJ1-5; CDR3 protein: ASSSLSDSNQPQH
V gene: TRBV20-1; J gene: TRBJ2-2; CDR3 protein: SARDPLAGGDTGELF
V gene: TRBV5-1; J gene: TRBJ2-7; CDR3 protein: ASSFPETGRYEQY
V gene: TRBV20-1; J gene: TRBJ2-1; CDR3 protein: SASPRLAGERLNEQF
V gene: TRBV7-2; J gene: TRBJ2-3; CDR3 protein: ASSLRQGRDSTDTQY
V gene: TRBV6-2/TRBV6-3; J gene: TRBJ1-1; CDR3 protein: ASSYPNMNTEAF
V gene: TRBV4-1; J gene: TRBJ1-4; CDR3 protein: ASSQEVSGVEEKLF
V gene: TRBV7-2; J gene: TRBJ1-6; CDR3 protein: ASSLMVRQYNSPLH
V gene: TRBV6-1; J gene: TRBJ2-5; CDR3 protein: ASSEIGTQY
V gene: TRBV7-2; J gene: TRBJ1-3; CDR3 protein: ASSPDSLGNTIY
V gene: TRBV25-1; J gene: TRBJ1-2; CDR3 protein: ASSDDDGYYGYT
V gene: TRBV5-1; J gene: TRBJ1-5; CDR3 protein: ASSVGQGDQPQH
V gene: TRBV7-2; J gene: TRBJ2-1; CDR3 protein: ASTRDSGLFNEQF
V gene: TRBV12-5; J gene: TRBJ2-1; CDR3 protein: ASGLVLGTGDNEQF
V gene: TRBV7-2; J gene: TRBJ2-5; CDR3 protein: ASSTVGGRQETQY
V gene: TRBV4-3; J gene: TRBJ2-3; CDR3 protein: ASSHSGSYTDTQY
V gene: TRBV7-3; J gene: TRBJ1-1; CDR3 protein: ASSSTGGNTEAF
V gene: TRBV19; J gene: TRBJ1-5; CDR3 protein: ASSRPEWGNQPQH
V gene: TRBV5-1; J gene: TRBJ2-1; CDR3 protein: ASSLHRPGRGLAGEGEQF
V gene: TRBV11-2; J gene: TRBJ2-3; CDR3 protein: ASSHLPGPKDTQY
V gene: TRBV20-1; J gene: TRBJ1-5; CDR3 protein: SALDRADQPQH
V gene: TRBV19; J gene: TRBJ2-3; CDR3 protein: ASSMGQAHLDTQY
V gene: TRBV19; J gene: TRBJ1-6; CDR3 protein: ATKSEGVNNSPLH
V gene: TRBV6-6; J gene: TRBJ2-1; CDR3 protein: ASSLENYNEQF
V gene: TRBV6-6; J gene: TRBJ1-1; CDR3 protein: ASSYMPSTRATEAF
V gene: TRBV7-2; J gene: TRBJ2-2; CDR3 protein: ASSSGTLGELF
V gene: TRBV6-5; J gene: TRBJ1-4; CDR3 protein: ASSYGGANEKLF
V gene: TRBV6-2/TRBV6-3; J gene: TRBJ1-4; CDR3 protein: ASSYSRTLVTEKLF
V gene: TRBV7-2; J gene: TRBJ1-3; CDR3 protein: ASSLGLSLGNTIY
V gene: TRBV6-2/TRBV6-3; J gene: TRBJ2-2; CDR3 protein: ASGKGGSGWTGELF
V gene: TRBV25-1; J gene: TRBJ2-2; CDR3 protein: ASSGAPGQSDSGELF
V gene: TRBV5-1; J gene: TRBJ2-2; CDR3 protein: ASSSRTGDTGELF